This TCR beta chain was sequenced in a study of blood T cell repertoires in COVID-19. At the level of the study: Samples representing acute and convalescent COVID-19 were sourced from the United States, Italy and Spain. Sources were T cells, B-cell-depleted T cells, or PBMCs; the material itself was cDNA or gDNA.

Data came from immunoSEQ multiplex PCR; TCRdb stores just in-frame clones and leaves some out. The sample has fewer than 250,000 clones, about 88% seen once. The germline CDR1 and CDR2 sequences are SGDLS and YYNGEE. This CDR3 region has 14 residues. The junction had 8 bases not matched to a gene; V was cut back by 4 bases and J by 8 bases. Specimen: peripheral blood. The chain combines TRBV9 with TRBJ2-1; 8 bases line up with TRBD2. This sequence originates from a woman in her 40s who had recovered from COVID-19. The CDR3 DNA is TGTGCCAGCAGCAGCAGCGGGAGCCGGGATGAGCAGTTCTTC. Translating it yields CASSSSGSRDEQFF.